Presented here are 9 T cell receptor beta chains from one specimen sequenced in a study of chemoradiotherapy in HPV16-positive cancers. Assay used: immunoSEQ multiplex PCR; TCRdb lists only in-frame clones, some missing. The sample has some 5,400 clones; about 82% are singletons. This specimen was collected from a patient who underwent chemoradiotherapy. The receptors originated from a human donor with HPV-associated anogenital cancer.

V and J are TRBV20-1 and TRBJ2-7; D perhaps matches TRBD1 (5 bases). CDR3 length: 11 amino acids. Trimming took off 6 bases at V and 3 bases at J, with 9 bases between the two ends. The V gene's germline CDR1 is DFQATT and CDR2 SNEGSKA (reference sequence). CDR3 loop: CSAMTDYEQYF. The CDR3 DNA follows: TGCAGTGCCATGACAGACTACGAGCAGTACTTC.

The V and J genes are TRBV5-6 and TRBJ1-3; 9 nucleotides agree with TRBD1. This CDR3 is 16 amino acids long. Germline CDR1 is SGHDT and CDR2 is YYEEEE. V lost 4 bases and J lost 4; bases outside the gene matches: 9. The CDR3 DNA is TGTGCCAGCAGCCCGATACTCGGGACAGGGGGAAACACCATATATTTT. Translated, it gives CASSPILGTGGNTIYF.

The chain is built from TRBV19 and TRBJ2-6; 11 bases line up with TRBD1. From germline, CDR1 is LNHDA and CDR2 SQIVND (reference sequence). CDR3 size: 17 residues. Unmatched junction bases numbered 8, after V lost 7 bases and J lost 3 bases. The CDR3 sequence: CASTLGTGGGGANVLTF. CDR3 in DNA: TGTGCCAGTACCCTAGGGACAGGGGGTGGTGGGGCCAACGTCCTGACTTTC.

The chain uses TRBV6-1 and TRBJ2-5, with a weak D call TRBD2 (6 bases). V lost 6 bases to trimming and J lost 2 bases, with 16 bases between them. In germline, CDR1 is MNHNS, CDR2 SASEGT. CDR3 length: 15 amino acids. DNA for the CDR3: TGTGCCAGCAGCGACGGAGCGGGTACTCAAGAGACCCAGTACTTC. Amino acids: CASSDGAGTQETQYF.

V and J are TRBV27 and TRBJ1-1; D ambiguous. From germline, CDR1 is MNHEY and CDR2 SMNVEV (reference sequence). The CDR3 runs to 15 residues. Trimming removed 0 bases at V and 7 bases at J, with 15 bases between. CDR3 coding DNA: TGTGCCAGCAGTTTATCGATGGGGTTTGGGAGTGAAGCTTTCTTT. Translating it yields CASSLSMGFGSEAFF.

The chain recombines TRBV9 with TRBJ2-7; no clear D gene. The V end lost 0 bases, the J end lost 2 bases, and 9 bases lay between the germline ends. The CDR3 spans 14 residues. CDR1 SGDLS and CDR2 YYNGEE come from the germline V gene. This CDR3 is CASSVVGNAYEQYF. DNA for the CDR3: TGTGCCAGCAGCGTAGTAGGAAACGCCTACGAGCAGTACTTC.

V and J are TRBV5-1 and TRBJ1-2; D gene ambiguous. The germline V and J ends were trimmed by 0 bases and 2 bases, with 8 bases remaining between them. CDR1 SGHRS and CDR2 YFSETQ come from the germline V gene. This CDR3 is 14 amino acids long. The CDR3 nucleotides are TGCGCCAGCAGCTTGGAGTCCGCCAACTATGGCTACACCTTC. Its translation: CASSLESANYGYTF.

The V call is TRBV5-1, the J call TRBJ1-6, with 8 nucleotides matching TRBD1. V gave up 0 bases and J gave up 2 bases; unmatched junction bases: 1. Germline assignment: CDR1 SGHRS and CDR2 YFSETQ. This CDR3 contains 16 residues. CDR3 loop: CASSLAGGPYNSPLHF. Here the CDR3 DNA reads TGCGCCAGCAGCTTGGCAGGGGGCCCCTATAATTCACCCCTCCACTTT.

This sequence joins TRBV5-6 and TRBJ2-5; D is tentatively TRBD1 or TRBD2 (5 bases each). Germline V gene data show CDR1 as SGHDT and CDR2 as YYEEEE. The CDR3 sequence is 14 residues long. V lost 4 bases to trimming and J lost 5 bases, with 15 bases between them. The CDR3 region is CASSRGPQRETQYF. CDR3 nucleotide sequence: TGTGCCAGCAGCCGGGGACCCCAGCGGGAGACCCAGTACTTC.